Detailed here is one T cell receptor (beta chain). The target antigen is unknown. CDR1 SGHVS and CDR2 FNYEAQ come from the germline V gene. This CDR3 has 18 residues. Deletions cut 7 bases from V and 3 bases from J, with 26 bases between. The data stem from a study of cytotoxic CD8 clonotypes in ibrutinib-treated CLL. Study background: The study included about a dozen relapsed/refractory and 15 treatment-naive patients; 17 to 18 had IGHV unmutated disease. By median roughly 74 months, approximately twelve had progressed and 14 stayed remitted; responses had been 2 complete and about 25 partial.

TCR beta library input comprised about 1.9 micrograms of genomic DNA from cryopreserved PBMCs. The protocol was immunoSEQ multiplex PCR, while the TCRdb copy is restricted to in-frame clones and leaves out a portion. This table has about 140,000 clones, more than 75% appearing once. Findings of the study overall: At progression, clonality fell back toward baseline after rising at ibrutinib response.

The sample here was PBMCs, taken after 36 months of ibrutinib treatment. This chain joins TRBV7-6 and TRBJ2-3; possible D gene TRBD2, 5 bases. This clonotype originated in a human donor with chronic lymphocytic leukemia. The CDR3 reads CASTPNLGIEIGTDTQYF. CDR3 coding DNA: TGTGCCAGCACCCCCAATCTCGGGATTGAAATAGGTACAGATACGCAGTATTTT.